A single sample gave rise to the 3 T cell receptor beta chains below, sequenced in a study of blood T cell repertoires in COVID-19 (dated by TCRdb to about 2020). The receptor library was made with the immunoSEQ multiplex PCR assay. In its TCRdb copy, this immuneACCESS table keeps in-frame sequences only and misses some clones. Where compared with another copy, unresolved V genes explain less than half of these, and the others have no known cause. For this sample the table gives around 60,000 clones, of which around 93% were detected only once. 3.5% to 5.5% of the sample is in the top ten clones. Sequencing input: peripheral blood. The receptors here all came from a man aged 50 to 60 with active COVID-19.

The CDR3 reads CASSPRDRNSGNTIYF. The CDR3 nucleotides read TGTGCCAGCAGCCCACGGGACAGAAACTCTGGAAACACCATATATTTT. V is TRBV3-1 (or the pseudogene TRBV3-2) and J is TRBJ1-3; TRBD1 agrees at 7 bases. CDR1 LGHDT and CDR2 YNNKEL come from the germline V gene (reference sequence). After removal of 4 bases from V and 0 bases from J, the junction contained 6 bases not matched to a gene. This CDR3 has 16 amino acids.

The chain combines TRBV6-5 with TRBJ2-1; 11 bases agree with TRBD2. The germline CDR1 and CDR2 sequences are MNHEY and SVGAGI. V lost 7 bases, J lost 9 bases, and 8 bases stayed unmatched. The CDR3 runs 14 residues. CDR3 sequence: CASNLAGGLVEQFF. CDR3 bases: TGTGCCAGCAACTTAGCGGGGGGGCTGGTTGAGCAGTTCTTC.

V usage is TRBV5-1 and J usage is TRBJ2-5; 7 nucleotides line up with TRBD2. CDR3 length equals 14 residues. CDR1 is SGHRS and CDR2 is YFSETQ in the germline V gene. Losses at the gene ends were 4 bases for V and 5 bases for J; bases not matched to a gene: 8. The CDR3 bases are TGCGCCAGCAGCGGCGATGGGCGGGGGGAGACCCAGTACTTC. This codes for CASSGDGRGETQYF.